Presented here are 28 T cell receptor beta chains from one specimen sequenced in a study of T cell repertoires in cytomegalovirus infection. Using its own MiXCR run on the reads, TCRdb lists one record per CDR3 protein. The table shows about 700,000 distinct CDR3 sequences, with 30% to 35% occurring only once. These receptors' antigens are unknown. Sequenced here: cultured PBMCs, sampled from culture after CMV antigen stimulation. Receptors originate from a human donor in good health (CMV status not recorded). Some clones in this sample may be carry-over from other donors' samples.

This clonotype occurred a few times. The rearrangement links TRBV7-6 to TRBJ1-2; tentatively, D is TRBD1 (5 bases). This CDR3 region has 13 residues. Germline V gene data show CDR1 as SGHVS and CDR2 as FNYEAQ. V was clipped by 5 bases and J by 6 bases, with 13 bases between them. CDR3 residues: CASSALRVDGYTF. In DNA, the CDR3 is TGTGCCAGCAGCGCACTCAGGGTGGATGGCTACACCTTC.

CDR3 sequence (DNA): TGTGCCAGCAGCCGGAGACGGGAACAGGTGGAGACCCAGTACTTC. Amino acids: CASSRRREQVETQYF. The chain joins TRBV7-7 to TRBJ2-5; D assignment may be TRBD1 or TRBD2 (5 bases each). CDR3 length: 15 residues. CDR1 and CDR2 (germline): SSHAT, FNYEAQ (reference sequence). Trimming stripped 5 bases from V and 5 bases from J, with 18 bases between.

This clonotype was detected only a few times. The rearrangement links TRBV11-2 to TRBJ1-5; D remains unclear. Trimming removed 5 bases at V and 11 bases at J, with 13 bases between. This CDR3 has 12 residues. Germline V gene sequence: CDR1 SGHAT, CDR2 FQNNGV. The CDR3 region has the DNA TGTGCCAGCAGCAATTATGCCGGGACCCAGCATTTT. It is translated as CASSNYAGTQHF.

The genes are TRBV18 and TRBJ2-7; 10 bases fit TRBD2. The ends lost 2 bases at V and 3 bases at J; junction bases unmatched: 4. This CDR3 has 15 residues. Germline values: CDR1 KGHSH, CDR2 LQKENI. The CDR3: CASSPITSGIYEQYF. The CDR3 DNA reads as TGTGCCAGCTCACCAATCACTAGCGGGATCTACGAGCAGTACTTC.

This clonotype occurred once. The chain has TRBV5-1 and TRBJ2-5, with D perhaps TRBD2 (6 bases). The CDR3 is 15 amino acids. The V gene's germline CDR1 is SGHRS and CDR2 YFSETQ. V was shortened by 1 base and J by 5 bases, with 15 bases between the two germline ends. CDR3 residues: CASSLYGLRGETQYF. The CDR3 DNA is TGCGCCAGCAGCTTGTACGGACTACGGGGGGAGACCCAGTACTTC.

The chain recombines TRBV5-4 with TRBJ2-2; D gene uncertain. Germline values: CDR1 SGHNT, CDR2 YYREEE (reference sequence). The CDR3 covers 15 residues. The germline V and J ends were trimmed by 5 bases and 1 base, with 12 bases remaining between them. For the CDR3, the DNA is TGTGCCAGCAGTTCACAGACTGGGAACACCGGGGAGCTGTTTTTT. This codes for CASSSQTGNTGELFF.

This clonotype was detected only a few times. This chain joins TRBV6-2 or TRBV6-3 and TRBJ2-5, with 14 bases identical to TRBD2. The J segment lost 6 bases and the V segment lost 3 bases, leaving 9 bases of the junction unmatched. This CDR3 spans 17 amino acids. Germline V gives CDR1 MNHEY, CDR2 SVGEGT. The CDR3 here is CASSYGTSGSRRKTQYF. The CDR3 DNA sequence: TGTGCCAGCAGTTATGGGACTAGCGGGAGTAGGAGGAAGACCCAGTACTTC.

This clonotype was detected only a few times. The rearrangement uses TRBV6-1 and TRBJ1-4; D is unclear. V shed 6 bases and J shed 6 bases, with 14 bases lying between them. The CDR3 length is 14 residues. Germline loops: CDR1 MNHNS, CDR2 SASEGT. The CDR3, as DNA: TGTGCCAGCAGCCAAAATTTAAGGGATGAAAAACTGTTTTTT. Protein product: CASSQNLRDEKLFF.

CDR3 residues: CASSPPGWGNQPQHF. As DNA, the CDR3 is TGTGCCAGCAGTCCCCCGGGCTGGGGCAATCAGCCCCAGCATTTT. The V gene is TRBV12-3 or TRBV12-4, the J gene TRBJ1-5, with D uncertain. The CDR3 totals 15 residues. The V and J ends lost 5 bases and 2 bases respectively, with 13 bases between them.

There are many counts of this clonotype. This rearrangement joins TRBV7-8 to TRBJ2-1, with D hard to call. This CDR3 contains 18 residues. Germline loops: CDR1 SGHVS, CDR2 FQNEAQ. V dropped 7 bases and J dropped 4 bases, with 26 bases sitting between them. DNA for the CDR3: TGTGCCAGCACCAACCCGCCACGTGAAGTTAAGGATTACAATGAGCAGTTCTTC. Protein product: CASTNPPREVKDYNEQFF.

This clonotype has only a few counts. The genes are TRBV4-1 and TRBJ2-5; 8 bases are shared with TRBD2. J was trimmed by 5 bases and V by 2 bases; bases with no gene match: 4. Per germline, CDR1 MGHRA and CDR2 YSYEKL. The CDR3 extends over 14 amino acids. The CDR3 bases are TGCGCCAGCAGCCAATCGGGGGGGCCGGAGACCCAGTACTTC. As protein: CASSQSGGPETQYF.

Ten or more counts support this clonotype. The rearrangement uses TRBV7-2 and TRBJ1-1; TRBD1 matches 9 bases. Losses at the gene ends were 5 bases for V and 11 bases for J; bases not matched to a gene: 6. Germline values: CDR1 SGHTA, CDR2 FQGNSA. This CDR3 has 12 residues. CDR3 bases: TGTGCCAGCAGCCTGGGACAGGGAGGGGCTTTCTTT. Amino acid sequence: CASSLGQGGAFF. The variable domain in full, with the rest retrieved from reference TRBV7-2 and TRBJ1-1, is GAGVSQSPSNKVTEKGKDVELRCDPISGHTALYWYRQSLGQGLEFLIYFQGNSAPDKSGLPSDRFSAERTGGSVSTLTIQRTQQEDSAVYLCASSLGQGGAFFGQGTRLTVV.

The chain employs TRBV4-3 and TRBJ2-3, with D perhaps matching TRBD2 (6 bases). V was clipped by 0 bases and J by 6 bases, with 16 bases between them. The V gene's germline CDR1 is LGHNA and CDR2 YSLEER. This CDR3 region has 16 residues. The CDR3 is CASSQDLKRAGDTQYF. The CDR3, as DNA: TGCGCCAGCAGCCAAGATCTAAAGCGGGCGGGGGATACGCAGTATTTT.

This clonotype has only a few counts. The J gene is TRBJ1-6, the V gene TRBV20-1, with D possibly matching TRBD1 (5 bases). The CDR3 covers 15 residues. CDR1 is DFQATT and CDR2 is SNEGSKA in the germline V gene (reference sequence). Trimming stripped 1 base from V and 5 bases from J, with 12 bases between. The CDR3 reads CSARAPGRNNSPLHF. The CDR3 DNA follows: TGCAGTGCTAGAGCCCCGGGACGCAATAATTCACCCCTCCACTTT.

The chain recombines TRBV12-3 or TRBV12-4 with TRBJ1-6; 9 positions agree with TRBD1. With V trimmed by 4 bases and J by 6 bases, 4 bases remained unmatched. There are 15 residues in the CDR3. CDR3 protein: CASSSTGQGNSPLHF. Written as DNA, the CDR3 is TGTGCCAGCAGTTCAACGGGACAGGGTAATTCACCCCTCCACTTT.

The chain has TRBV6-5 and TRBJ2-7; no firm D call. This CDR3 contains 15 residues. Per the germline V gene, CDR1 is MNHEY and CDR2 is SVGAGI. V was pared by 4 bases and J by 2 bases, with 15 bases between. The chain's CDR3 is CASSLNPAAPYEQYF. CDR3 bases: TGTGCCAGCAGTTTGAACCCCGCGGCCCCCTACGAGCAGTACTTC.

Turning to this clonotype: This sequence may be a read error, since a much larger clone differs from it by one base. The J gene is TRBJ2-5, the V gene TRBV7-2; tentatively, D is TRBD1 (5 bases). The V gene lost 5 bases and the J gene lost 0 bases, with 10 bases spanning the gap. CDR1 is SGHTA, CDR2 FQGNSA, per germline. The CDR3 totals 14 residues. The CDR3 loop is CASSKDRNQETQYF. As DNA, the CDR3 is TGTGCCAGCAGCAAAGACAGAAACCAAGAGACCCAGTACTTC.

This clonotype was counted between two and nine times. The rearrangement links TRBV5-6 to TRBJ2-1, with TRBD1 matching over 9 bases. This CDR3 is 16 amino acids long. Looked up from germline, CDR1 is SGHDT and CDR2 is YYEEEE. V shed 0 bases and J 7 bases; nucleotides not matched to a gene: 8. The CDR3 sequence is CASSLDGGTGRNEQFF. The CDR3 nucleotides are TGTGCCAGCAGCTTGGATGGCGGGACAGGGAGGAATGAGCAGTTCTTC.

The chain has TRBV20-1 and TRBJ2-5, with D unresolved. Germline V gene lookup returns CDR1 DFQATT and CDR2 SNEGSKA (reference sequence). The length of the CDR3 is 14 residues. V was shortened by 6 bases and J by 5 bases, with 19 bases between the two germline ends. The CDR3 sequence is CSAVDARTSETQYF. The CDR3 DNA reads as TGCAGTGCCGTGGACGCGAGAACGTCGGAGACCCAGTACTTC.

This sequence joins TRBV7-4 and TRBJ2-5, with D tentatively TRBD1 or TRBD2 (6 bases each). CDR3 length: 16 amino acids. Germline lookup yields CDR1 SGHVT and CDR2 SQSDAQ. Between the trimmed V and J ends, which lost 5 bases and 5 bases, there was a span of 21 bases. The CDR3 coding sequence is TGTGCCAGCAGCCCCAAGTGGGGGGCCGCGGGGGAGACCCAGTACTTC. It encodes CASSPKWGAAGETQYF.

This clonotype has just a few counts. V gene TRBV7-8 combines with J gene TRBJ2-3, with D possibly being TRBD1 (5 bases). Per the germline V gene, CDR1 is SGHVS and CDR2 is FQNEAQ. The V end lost 1 base, the J end lost 8 bases, and 16 bases lay between the germline ends. The CDR3 has 15 residues. This CDR3 reads CASSLVRISQGTQYF. DNA for the CDR3: TGTGCCAGCAGCTTAGTTCGCATCTCGCAGGGTACGCAGTATTTT.

In this sample, this clonotype turned up once. This chain links TRBV4-3 with TRBJ1-2; D might be TRBD1 (6 bases). The germline V and J ends were trimmed by 3 bases and 6 bases, with 20 bases remaining between them. This CDR3 has 16 amino acids. The germline V gene encodes CDR1 LGHNA and CDR2 YSLEER. CDR3: CASSQLDRPSWNGYTF. The CDR3 DNA is TGCGCCAGCAGCCAGTTGGACAGACCCAGCTGGAATGGCTACACCTTC.

This rearrangement joins TRBV4-3 to TRBJ1-2, with TRBD1 as a possible D gene (6 bases). Germline-derived CDR1 and CDR2 are LGHNA and YSLEER. V lost 0 bases and J lost 4, with 18 bases in between. This CDR3 comprises 17 residues. CDR3 amino acids: CASSQDVDRPQGYGYTF. The DNA for the CDR3 is TGCGCCAGCAGCCAAGATGTCGACAGGCCCCAAGGCTATGGCTACACCTTC.

The gene calls are TRBV6-5 and TRBJ1-2, with 7 bases that match TRBD1. V was pared by 4 bases and J by 7 bases, with 6 bases of the junction left unmatched. Per the germline V gene, CDR1 is MNHEY and CDR2 is SVGAGI. The length of the CDR3 is 13 residues. For the CDR3, the DNA is TGTGCCAGCAGTTCGACAGGGCATCTTGGCTACACCTTC. Encoded protein: CASSSTGHLGYTF.

This clonotype was counted a few times. The chain links TRBV28 to TRBJ2-7, with 9 bases matching TRBD2. Germline V gene sequence: CDR1 MDHEN, CDR2 SYDVKM. V shed 6 bases and J 4 bases; nucleotides not matched to a gene: 7. The CDR3 length is 14 residues. CDR3 DNA sequence: TGTGCCAGCAGCCCGGGACTAGCAACATACGAGCAGTACTTC. This codes for CASSPGLATYEQYF.

Turning to this clonotype: Relative to the germline gene, one junction end is altered; a read error may explain this. The chain recombines TRBV27 with TRBJ1-5, with 9 bases identical to TRBD1. Germline V lookup: CDR1 MNHEY, CDR2 SMNVEV (reference sequence). CDR3 length: 14 amino acids. The CDR3 loop is CANSRGQGNQPQHF. The CDR3 bases are TGTGCCAACAGTCGGGGACAGGGTAATCAGCCCCAGCATTTT.

This clonotype was found a few times. The chain uses TRBV7-9 and TRBJ2-5; 13 bases are a match to TRBD2. This CDR3 comprises 16 residues. The germline gives CDR1 SEHNR, CDR2 FQNEAQ (reference sequence). J gave up 7 bases and V 5 bases, and 10 bases lay outside the gene matches. In DNA form, the CDR3 reads TGTGCCAGCAGCCCCGGGACTAGCGGGGTTTTGCGGACCCAGTACTTC. Amino acid sequence: CASSPGTSGVLRTQYF.

This clonotype came up a few times. The rearrangement links TRBV7-8 to TRBJ2-7; TRBD2 matches at 10 bases. After removal of 4 bases from V and 1 base from J, the junction contained 7 bases not matched to a gene. The CDR3 length is 16 residues. Germline lookup yields CDR1 SGHVS and CDR2 FQNEAQ. The chain's CDR3 is CASSSRLAGLSYEQYF. CDR3 coding DNA: TGTGCCAGCAGCTCGCGACTAGCGGGCCTTTCCTACGAGCAGTACTTC.